These 21 T cell receptor beta chains were all obtained from the same sample, sequenced in a study of cytomegalovirus exposure and HLA in healthy donors. PCR involved 60 Vbeta and 13 Jbeta primers. Only in-frame clones appear in the TCRdb table, and some are missing; sequencing was by immunoSEQ multiplex PCR. Here the sample spans 95,000 to 150,000 clones, about 73% being singletons. Sequencing used PBMCs. The receptors derive from a woman aged 40-49 years in good health and CMV-seronegative.

The gene calls are TRBV27 and TRBJ2-2; 10 bases agree with TRBD1. CDR1 MNHEY and CDR2 SMNVEV come from the germline V gene (reference sequence). The CDR3 length is 17 residues. Trimming removed 4 bases from V and 5 bases from J; junction bases left unmatched: 10. The CDR3 DNA reads as TGTGCCAGCAGTTGGCTACGACAGGGGGCGCAAACCGGGGAGCTGTTTTTT. Translation gives CASSWLRQGAQTGELFF.

The DNA for the CDR3 is TGTGCCAGCAGCTTGGGAGATACTGCCTACGAGCAGTACTTC. Translated, it gives CASSLGDTAYEQYF. The chain joins TRBV11-1 to TRBJ2-7; possibly TRBD2 for D (5 bases). From germline, CDR1 is SGHAT and CDR2 FQDESV (reference sequence). The CDR3 is 14 amino acids. V was trimmed by 3 bases and J by 2 bases, leaving 11 bases between them. The whole variable domain, remainder taken from reference TRBV11-1 and TRBJ2-7, is EAEVAQSPRYKITEKSQAVAFWCDPISGHATLYWYRQILGQGPELLVQFQDESVVDDSQLPKDRFSAERLKGVDSTLKIQPAELGDSAMYLCASSLGDTAYEQYFGPGTRLTVT.

The V and J genes are TRBV6-6 and TRBJ2-2, with D unclear. V was clipped by 7 bases and J by 5 bases, with 20 bases between them. The germline gives CDR1 MNHNY, CDR2 SVGAGI (reference sequence). The CDR3 has 16 amino acids. CDR3 nucleotide sequence: TGTGCCAGCATTTCCCTCCATCGGGTCCTGACCGGGGAGCTGTTTTTT. Translation: CASISLHRVLTGELFF.

The rearrangement uses TRBV19 and TRBJ2-7; possible D gene TRBD2, 6 bases. CDR3 size: 13 residues. Trimming took 5 bases from V and 0 from J, leaving 8 bases between them. The V gene's germline CDR1 is LNHDA and CDR2 SQIVND (reference sequence). The CDR3 DNA reads TGTGCCAGTAGTTTGGGGGGCTCCTACGAGCAGTACTTC. It codes for CASSLGGSYEQYF. The full variable domain, rest sourced from reference TRBV19 and TRBJ2-7, is DGGITQSPKYLFRKEGQNVTLSCEQNLNHDAMYWYRQDPGQGLRLIYYSQIVNDFQKGDIAEGYSVSREKKESFPLTVTSAQKNPTAFYLCASSLGGSYEQYFGPGTRLTVT.

The rearrangement links TRBV4-1 to TRBJ1-2, with D hard to call. Per the germline V gene, CDR1 is MGHRA and CDR2 is YSYEKL. Trimming removed 1 base from V and 6 bases from J, with 15 bases in between. The CDR3 covers 15 residues. The CDR3: CASSQVAAGSDGYTF. Here the CDR3 DNA reads TGCGCCAGCAGCCAAGTGGCCGCGGGTAGCGATGGCTACACCTTC.

The rearrangement links TRBV27 to TRBJ2-5; possibly TRBD2 for D (5 bases). The J call is in doubt because the DNA end fits TRBJ2-7 better. The CDR3 loop spans 12 amino acids. The germline V gene has CDR1 MNHEY and CDR2 SMNVEV (reference sequence). The CDR3 is CASTGDSYEQYF. DNA of the CDR3: TGTGCCAGCACCGGGGACTCCTACGAGCAGTACTTC.

In its sample, this clone was seen a few times. The chain employs TRBV5-6 and TRBJ1-5, with D maybe TRBD1 (5 bases). In germline, CDR1 is SGHDT, CDR2 YYEEEE. Between the trimmed V and J ends, which lost 4 bases and 1 base, there was a span of 12 bases. CDR3 length: 15 amino acids. This chain's CDR3 is CASSQDGGSNQPQHF. In nucleotides, the CDR3 is TGTGCCAGCAGCCAAGACGGGGGAAGCAATCAGCCCCAGCATTTT.

The V and J genes are TRBV6-1 and TRBJ1-3; D is unclear. With 11 bases removed from V and 4 bases from J, the gap between germline ends came to 18 bases. The germline CDR1 and CDR2 sequences are MNHNS and SASEGT. The CDR3 consists of 14 residues. The CDR3: CAEAENFSGNTIYF. CDR3 coding DNA: TGTGCCGAGGCAGAGAATTTTAGCGGAAACACCATATATTTT.

This rearrangement joins TRBV19 to TRBJ1-5; D may be TRBD1 (6 bases). V was trimmed by 1 base and J by 6 bases, leaving 19 bases between them. The CDR3 is 17 residues long. The germline gives CDR1 LNHDA, CDR2 SQIVND (reference sequence). CDR3 sequence (DNA): TGTGCCAGTAGTATAGCTACAGACAAATACAGGGCTCAGCCCCAGCATTTT. Its protein is CASSIATDKYRAQPQHF.

The chain employs TRBV12-5 and TRBJ1-2, with 7 nucleotides matching TRBD1. CDR3 length equals 15 residues. CDR1 and CDR2 from the germline V gene are LGHNT and FRNRAP. V was clipped by 1 base and J by 4 bases; unmatched bases: 6. In nucleotides, the CDR3 is TGTGCTAGTGGTTTGGATCGCAGGGGGTCCTATGGCTACACCTTC. Protein sequence: CASGLDRRGSYGYTF.

This clone has only a few counts. The genes are TRBV19 and TRBJ2-7, with D perhaps matching TRBD1 (5 bases). Germline V CDR1 and CDR2: LNHDA, SQIVND (reference sequence). This CDR3 has 14 residues. Trimming took 5 bases from V and 5 from J, leaving 16 bases between them. The CDR3 is CASSSLVGLDEQYF. CDR3 nucleotides: TGTGCCAGTAGTTCCCTTGTGGGGCTCGACGAGCAGTACTTC.

The chain employs TRBV7-9 and TRBJ2-5; D gene unclear. The germline V and J ends were trimmed by 1 base and 3 bases, with 18 bases remaining between them. The CDR3 is 17 amino acids. CDR1 and CDR2 (germline): SEHNR, FQNEAQ (reference sequence). As DNA, the CDR3 is TGTGCCAGCAGCTTAGTGGTACAGTCGCGATCCGAAGAGACCCAGTACTTC. It translates to CASSLVVQSRSEETQYF.

The CDR3 nucleotides read TGTGCCAGCAGCAGGGGCGGGAACTACAATGAGCAGTTCTTC. Its translation: CASSRGGNYNEQFF. J is TRBJ2-1 and V is TRBV5-6; a possible D gene is TRBD2 (6 bases). This CDR3 has 14 residues. CDR1 and CDR2 (germline): SGHDT, YYEEEE. Deletions cut 4 bases from V and 3 bases from J, with 11 bases between.

The CDR3 region has the DNA TGTGCCAGCAGTTTATATAGGAACACTGAAGCTTTCTTT. This translates into CASSLYRNTEAFF. V and J are TRBV27 and TRBJ1-1; D unresolved. Germline loops: CDR1 MNHEY, CDR2 SMNVEV (reference sequence). This CDR3 is 13 amino acids long. The V end was cut by 1 base, the J end by 1 base, with 4 bases between.

CDR3 nucleotide sequence: TGTGCCAGTAGTATATTTGCGGAGGTCGGCAATCAGCCCCAGCATTTT. This sequence encodes CASSIFAEVGNQPQHF. The V and J genes are TRBV19 and TRBJ1-5; D not resolved. Trimming pared 2 bases from V and 2 bases from J, leaving 13 bases between. The CDR3 loop spans 16 amino acids. Germline loops: CDR1 LNHDA, CDR2 SQIVND (reference sequence).

The rearrangement joins TRBV6-5 to TRBJ2-1; 10 nucleotides agree with TRBD2. The germline gives CDR1 MNHEY, CDR2 SVGAGI. V lost 5 bases and J lost 8; bases outside the gene matches: 3. CDR3 length: 13 residues. In nucleotides, the CDR3 is TGTGCCAGCAGTCTAGCGGGAGATCATGAGCAGTTCTTC. This codes for CASSLAGDHEQFF.

The V and J genes are TRBV7-9 and TRBJ2-7; TRBD2 matches at 7 bases. Looked up from germline, CDR1 is SEHNR and CDR2 is FQNEAQ (reference sequence). The CDR3 spans 14 residues. J gave up 4 bases and V 2 bases, and 5 bases lay outside the gene matches. The CDR3 sequence is CASSLTGGLYEQYF. CDR3 coding DNA: TGTGCCAGCAGCTTAACGGGGGGTTTATACGAGCAGTACTTC.

The gene calls are TRBV29-1 and TRBJ1-3; possible D gene TRBD1, 6 bases. This CDR3 spans 12 amino acids. The V end was cut by 6 bases, the J end by 10 bases, with 16 bases between. CDR1 and CDR2 from the germline V gene are SQVTM and ANQGSEA. CDR3 region: CSVRDTLRTIYF. CDR3 DNA sequence: TGCAGCGTCCGGGACACCCTAAGGACCATATATTTT.

The chain employs TRBV6-1 and TRBJ1-6; D perhaps matches TRBD1 (6 bases). The CDR3 contains 14 residues. Trimming shortened V by 4 bases and J by 10 bases, and 14 bases separated the two germline ends. Germline V gives CDR1 MNHNS, CDR2 SASEGT. The CDR3 DNA sequence: TGTGCCAGCAGTGGGGAGACAGGTAACTCACCCCTCCACTTT. Encoded protein: CASSGETGNSPLHF.

The V and J genes are TRBV6-1 and TRBJ2-1, with 12 bases that match TRBD2. This CDR3 spans 15 amino acids. J was trimmed by 2 bases and V by 6 bases; bases with no gene match: 2. CDR1 and CDR2 (germline): MNHNS, SASEGT. CDR3 in DNA: TGTGCCAGCAGCAGACTAGCGGGGGCCTACAATGAGCAGTTCTTC. Translation gives CASSRLAGAYNEQFF.

This clone was counted between two and nine times. The chain carries TRBV7-6 and TRBJ1-2; D is possibly TRBD1 (6 bases). This CDR3 spans 13 amino acids. Trimming took 3 bases from V and 7 from J, leaving 12 bases between them. CDR1 and CDR2 from the germline V gene are SGHVS and FNYEAQ. CDR3 sequence (DNA): TGTGCCAGCAGCTTGGGAGGGGGGACTGGCTACACCTTC. This translates into CASSLGGGTGYTF.